This T cell receptor beta chain was found in a study of liver allograft versus peripheral blood T cells. Whole-study context: Recipients' peripheral blood supplied the T cell receptor repertoires against which those in transplanted livers were compared. Study observations and caveats: Liver allografts reportedly held T cell receptor repertoires unlike those in peripheral blood.

MiXCR, applied by TCRdb to the reads, yields one record per CDR3 protein. The data show roughly 9,000 distinct CDR3 sequences, with 15% to 20% seen just once and 1.5% to 2% held by the top ten. By share, this clonotype ranks as medium-sized (0.01 to 0.1%). Its antigen is still unknown. This CDR3 is 11 amino acids long. Trimming removed 7 bases from V and 8 bases from J, with 11 bases in between. Germline CDR1 and CDR2: MNHEY and SVGAGI. The chain joins TRBV6-5 to TRBJ1-2; no firm D call. The TCR sequence derives from a human patient who had a liver transplant. A share of the T cells may be of graft donor origin. Written as DNA, the CDR3 is TGTGCCAGCATGTGGCGTTGGGGCTACACCTTC. Protein: CASMWRWGYTF.